Shown below are 24 T cell receptor beta chains from a single sample sequenced in a study of T cell responses to AZD1222 COVID-19 vaccine. Method: immunoSEQ multiplex PCR; TCRdb's copy keeps in-frame clones and lacks some. The repertoire consists of roughly 150,000 clones, with 85% to 90% occurring once and the leading ten covering about 2%. Sequencing was performed on peripheral blood, taken on day 0 of AZD1222 vaccination. These receptors were obtained from an adult in good health.

The chain joins TRBV4-1 to TRBJ2-5; D might be TRBD2 (5 bases). The CDR3 is 15 amino acids. Germline CDR1 is MGHRA and CDR2 is YSYEKL. V was trimmed by 2 bases and J by 5 bases, leaving 15 bases between them. In nucleotides, the CDR3 is TGCGCCAGCAGCCAACCCGGAGGACCGTCCGAGACCCAGTACTTC. Translated: CASSQPGGPSETQYF.

The rearrangement joins TRBV3-1 (or the pseudogene TRBV3-2) to TRBJ2-7; possibly TRBD2 for D (5 bases). Germline CDR1 LGHDT, CDR2 YNNKEL (reference sequence). This CDR3 is built from 17 residues. Trimming took 0 bases from V and 0 from J, leaving 15 bases between them. Written as DNA, the CDR3 is TGTGCCAGCAGCCAAGAAAGGGCGGGCCCGCCCTCCTACGAGCAGTACTTC. Translated: CASSQERAGPPSYEQYF.

To note about this clone: Other DNA sequences from this sample encode an identical CDR3 as well. The V gene is TRBV5-1, the J gene TRBJ1-1; D is unclear. Germline V gives CDR1 SGHRS, CDR2 YFSETQ. V shed 1 base and J shed 1 base, with 8 bases lying between them. CDR3 length: 14 residues. The CDR3 coding sequence is TGCGCCAGCAGCTTGCTGACGGCGAACACTGAAGCTTTCTTT. It is translated as CASSLLTANTEAFF.

This chain connects TRBV9 to TRBJ1-1; D is possibly TRBD1 (5 bases). V was trimmed by 4 bases and J by 1 base, leaving 14 bases between them. The CDR3 runs to 15 residues. Germline V gene data show CDR1 as SGDLS and CDR2 as YYNGEE. In DNA, the CDR3 is TGTGCCAGCAGCTTCGACGTTACAGGGAACACTGAAGCTTTCTTT. Translating gives CASSFDVTGNTEAFF.

This clone has just a few counts. V gene TRBV27 combines with J gene TRBJ1-5; D gene ambiguous. The CDR3 covers 15 residues. V was clipped by 5 bases and J by 7 bases, with 18 bases between them. Per germline, CDR1 MNHEY and CDR2 SMNVEV (reference sequence). Here the CDR3 reads CASSPIPSRSQPQHF. The CDR3 DNA sequence: TGTGCCAGCAGTCCAATACCGTCGCGGTCCCAGCCCCAGCATTTT.

CDR3 in amino acids: CASSLVVGRGRDVETQYF. The CDR3 DNA sequence: TGTGCCAGCAGCTTGGTCGTTGGCAGGGGGCGCGATGTAGAGACCCAGTACTTC. The chain uses TRBV5-6 and TRBJ2-5, with 8 bases fitting TRBD1. The CDR3 is 18 amino acids. Germline V gene data show CDR1 as SGHDT and CDR2 as YYEEEE. The ends lost 0 bases at V and 4 bases at J; junction bases unmatched: 14.

The chain employs TRBV28 and TRBJ1-1; D is unclear. Between the trimmed V and J ends, which lost 2 bases and 2 bases, there was a span of 12 bases. The CDR3 has 15 residues. Germline V gives CDR1 MDHEN, CDR2 SYDVKM. CDR3 sequence: CASSLHPGGNTEAFF. As DNA, the CDR3 is TGTGCCAGCAGTTTACATCCCGGTGGAAACACTGAAGCTTTCTTT.

The V and J genes are TRBV7-6 and TRBJ1-1, with D possibly matching TRBD1 (5 bases). V gave up 3 bases and J gave up 1 base, with 18 bases separating them. The CDR3 runs to 17 residues. The germline V gene has CDR1 SGHVS and CDR2 FNYEAQ. The CDR3 protein is CASSFGTVDNPNTEAFF. The CDR3 coding sequence is TGTGCCAGCAGCTTTGGGACGGTAGACAATCCGAACACTGAAGCTTTCTTT.

The rearrangement links TRBV12-3 or TRBV12-4 to TRBJ1-1; the D gene is possibly TRBD1 (5 bases). The CDR3 has 13 amino acids. V lost 4 bases and J 1 base, leaving 7 bases between the germline ends. The CDR3 is CASSWGGNTEAFF. The CDR3 bases are TGTGCCAGCAGTTGGGGCGGGAACACTGAAGCTTTCTTT.

The rearrangement uses TRBV12-3 or TRBV12-4 and TRBJ1-2; D might be TRBD1 (5 bases). The CDR3 runs to 13 residues. Trimming took 6 bases from V and 3 from J, leaving 11 bases between them. Here the CDR3 reads CASSRGVYYGYTF. DNA for the CDR3: TGTGCCAGCAGCCGAGGGGTATACTATGGCTACACCTTC.

This chain uses TRBV10-3 with TRBJ1-1; the D is unclear. CDR3 length equals 14 residues. The germline V gene encodes CDR1 ENHRY and CDR2 SYGVKD. Deletions cut 10 bases from V and 4 bases from J, with 19 bases between. The CDR3 spells CATVVAHSPTEAFF. The CDR3 DNA reads as TGTGCCACGGTCGTTGCCCACTCTCCCACTGAAGCTTTCTTT.

The V gene is TRBV5-8, the J gene TRBJ2-1; D gene uncertain. Germline lookup yields CDR1 SGHTS and CDR2 YDEGEE. Trimming left V 4 bases short and J 6 bases short, with 8 bases between. The length of the CDR3 is 12 residues. The CDR3 region is CASSLGPNEQFF. In nucleotides, the CDR3 is TGTGCCAGCAGCCTCGGTCCCAATGAGCAGTTCTTC. Complete variable domain (other parts from reference TRBV5-8 and TRBJ2-1): EAGVTQSPTHLIKTRGQQATLRCSPISGHTSVYWYQQALGLGLQFLLWYDEGEERNRGNFPPRFSGRQFPNYSSELNVNALELEDSALYLCASSLGPNEQFFGPGTRLTVL.

The chain links TRBV4-1 to TRBJ2-1; 16 bases fit TRBD2. Germline V gene lookup returns CDR1 MGHRA and CDR2 YSYEKL. After removal of 0 bases from V and 6 bases from J, the junction contained 5 bases not matched to a gene. This CDR3 contains 18 residues. The CDR3 DNA is TGCGCCAGCAGCCAAGAGGGGACTAGCGGGAGGGCCGGCAATGAGCAGTTCTTC. Protein: CASSQEGTSGRAGNEQFF.

V is TRBV6-2 or TRBV6-3 and J is TRBJ1-1; D ambiguous. V shed 0 bases and J shed 0 bases, with 5 bases lying between them. CDR1 and CDR2 (germline): MNHEY, SVGEGT. The CDR3 is made up of 14 amino acids. CDR3 residues: CASSYSRLNTEAFF. CDR3 nucleotide sequence: TGTGCCAGCAGTTACTCACGGTTGAACACTGAAGCTTTCTTT.

This clone has just a few counts. This rearrangement joins TRBV7-9 to TRBJ1-1; D is ambiguous. The ends were cut back, 5 bases at V and 6 bases at J, with 13 bases in the middle. CDR3 length equals 13 residues. CDR1 is SEHNR and CDR2 is FQNEAQ in the germline V gene (reference sequence). CDR3 residues: CASSLFPDPEAFF. CDR3 coding DNA: TGTGCCAGCAGCCTATTCCCGGACCCTGAAGCTTTCTTT.

This chain joins TRBV5-1 and TRBJ1-2; 9 nucleotides align to TRBD1. The junction had 11 bases not matched to a gene; V was cut back by 4 bases and J by 7 bases. This CDR3 spans 15 amino acids. In germline, CDR1 is SGHRS, CDR2 YFSETQ. CDR3 loop: CASSPTGGLGSGYTF. DNA for the CDR3: TGCGCCAGCAGCCCGACAGGGGGTTTGGGTTCTGGCTACACCTTC.

The chain employs TRBV18 and TRBJ1-3, with D hard to call. V was pared by 0 bases and J by 0 bases, with 9 bases between. CDR1 and CDR2 from the germline V gene are KGHSH and LQKENI. This CDR3 region has 16 residues. The CDR3 loop is CASSPPWGYSGNTIYF. CDR3 nucleotides: TGTGCCAGCTCACCACCGTGGGGTTACTCTGGAAACACCATATATTTT.

The rearrangement links TRBV6-5 to TRBJ1-3; D gene ambiguous. The CDR3 length is 14 residues. Trimming removed 5 bases from V and 0 bases from J, with 8 bases in between. CDR1 MNHEY and CDR2 SVGAGI come from the germline V gene. CDR3 in amino acids: CASSLRTSGNTIYF. The CDR3 bases are TGTGCCAGCAGTCTCAGGACCTCTGGAAACACCATATATTTT.

This clone came up once. The chain carries TRBV12-5 and TRBJ1-1; no definite D call. The CDR3 is 11 amino acids. CDR1 and CDR2 from the germline V gene are LGHNT and FRNRAP. Trimming removed 8 bases at V and 2 bases at J, with 6 bases between. CDR3 sequence: CASRVNTEAFF. The CDR3 DNA follows: TGTGCTAGTCGGGTAAACACTGAAGCTTTCTTT.

The chain couples TRBV2 to TRBJ2-2; 8 positions agree with TRBD1. The length of the CDR3 is 14 residues. Per the germline V gene, CDR1 is SNHLY and CDR2 is FYNNEI. V shed 6 bases and J 7 bases; nucleotides not matched to a gene: 7. The CDR3 DNA follows: TGTGCCAGCAGCGCCCGGACAGGGATCGGGGAGCTGTTTTTT. This translates into CASSARTGIGELFF. The full variable domain, with the rest looked up from reference TRBV2 and TRBJ2-2, is EPEVTQTPSHQVTQMGQEVILRCVPISNHLYFYWYRQILGQKVEFLVSFYNNEISEKSEIFDDQFSVERPDGSNFTLKIRSTKLEDSAMYFCASSARTGIGELFFGEGSRLTVL.

This clone was seen only once. The chain combines TRBV6-4 with TRBJ2-3, with a weak D call TRBD2 (7 bases). With 5 bases removed from V and 4 bases from J, the gap between germline ends came to 13 bases. Germline CDR1 MRHNA, CDR2 SNTAGT. The CDR3 is 14 residues long. For the CDR3, the DNA is TGTGCCAGCAGTATACAGGGAGGGGCAGATACGCAGTATTTT. Protein: CASSIQGGADTQYF.

The table lists this clone with a count of one. This rearrangement joins TRBV27 to TRBJ2-7; TRBD1 agrees at 9 bases. Unmatched junction bases numbered 11, after V lost 2 bases and J lost 6 bases. Germline V gene data show CDR1 as MNHEY and CDR2 as SMNVEV (reference sequence). CDR3 length: 16 residues. The CDR3 sequence: CASSLELPGQGSEQYF. For the CDR3, the DNA is TGTGCCAGCAGTTTAGAGCTCCCGGGACAGGGTTCCGAGCAGTACTTC.

The chain employs TRBV11-2 and TRBJ2-7; no clear D. In germline, CDR1 is SGHAT, CDR2 FQNNGV. The CDR3 consists of 15 residues. Deletions cut 1 base from V and 3 bases from J, with 13 bases between. DNA of the CDR3: TGTGCCAGCAGCTTAGGGTGGGGTCCGAACTACGAGCAGTACTTC. Protein: CASSLGWGPNYEQYF.

The chain is built from TRBV11-2 and TRBJ1-1, with D unresolved. The germline V and J ends were trimmed by 2 bases and 8 bases, with 9 bases remaining between them. This CDR3 comprises 12 residues. Germline assignment: CDR1 SGHAT and CDR2 FQNNGV. CDR3 sequence: CASSLTEKEAFF. As DNA, the CDR3 is TGTGCCAGCAGCTTAACCGAAAAAGAAGCTTTCTTT.